These T cell receptor beta chains were read from a single sample in a study of shared clonotypes between healthy human individuals. TCRdb keeps only in-frame clones here, not all; method: immunoSEQ multiplex PCR. The data hold 2 million to 3 million clones, with under 95% observed a single time. Sequencing was performed on naive CD4+ T cells from PBMCs. These receptors were obtained from a man aged 18 to 30 in good health. Some clones in this sample may be carry-over from other donors' samples. CDR3s include the opening cysteine and the closing phenylalanine or tryptophan. A D gene is named only where the DNA matches it firmly. Expanded clones get a size class; other rows say once, few or many, or leave the size out.

V	D	length	J	size	CDR3	DNA
TRBV5-4	-	15	TRBJ2-4	-	CASSSQAGAKNIQYF	TGTGCCAGCAGCTCCCAGGCGGGAGCCAAAAACATTCAGTACTTC
TRBV11-2	-	14	TRBJ2-1	-	CASSLQAPGNEQFF	TGTGCCAGCAGCTTACAGGCACCTGGGAATGAGCAGTTCTTC
TRBV4-1	-	15	TRBJ1-2	-	CASSQPSGASYGYTF	TGCGCCAGCAGCCAACCCTCGGGGGCGAGCTATGGCTACACCTTC
TRBV18	TRBD2	14	TRBJ2-3	-	CASSLSGSADTQYF	TGTGCCAGCTCACTTAGCGGGAGCGCCGATACGCAGTATTTT
TRBV7-6	TRBD1	17	TRBJ2-1	-	CASSRRTGTDTYNEQFF	TGTGCCAGCAGCAGACGGACCGGGACAGATACCTACAATGAGCAGTTCTTC
TRBV30	-	14	TRBJ1-1	few	CAWSVRAPLSEAFF	TGTGCCTGGAGTGTAAGGGCTCCCCTCTCTGAAGCTTTCTTT
TRBV27	-	15	TRBJ1-2	-	CASSLAGTPNYGYTF	TGTGCCAGCAGTTTAGCGGGAACACCTAACTATGGCTACACCTTC
TRBV30	TRBD1	14	TRBJ2-5	-	CAWSLDRGLETQYF	TGTGCCTGGAGTTTAGACAGGGGGCTTGAGACCCAGTACTTC
TRBV7-9	TRBD1	15	TRBJ2-5	once	CASSGGTGGRETQYF	TGTGCCAGCAGTGGAGGGACAGGGGGCCGAGAGACCCAGTACTTC
TRBV5-6	-	16	TRBJ2-1	-	CASSSRQTLPYNEQFF	TGTGCCAGCAGCTCCCGACAGACCCTGCCTTACAATGAGCAGTTCTTC
TRBV28	-	14	TRBJ1-5	-	CASSSTGSNQPQHF	TGTGCCAGCAGTTCGACAGGTAGCAATCAGCCCCAGCATTTT
TRBV27	TRBD2	19	TRBJ2-4	-	CASGPSGTSGSSAKNIQYF	TGTGCCAGCGGGCCCTCTGGGACTAGCGGGAGTTCGGCCAAAAACATTCAGTACTTC
TRBV27	-	13	TRBJ1-6	-	CASRFPGASPLHF	TGTGCCAGCAGGTTCCCAGGAGCGTCACCCCTCCACTTT
TRBV28	-	14	TRBJ2-7	-	CASRAAGANYEQYF	TGTGCCAGCCGAGCCGCAGGGGCAAACTACGAGCAGTACTTC
TRBV6-1	-	15	TRBJ2-2	-	CASSAGTRNTGELFF	TGTGCCAGCAGTGCCGGGACAAGGAACACCGGGGAGCTGTTTTTT
TRBV30	TRBD2	14	TRBJ2-7	-	CAWSGLAGTYEQYF	TGTGCCTGGAGTGGCCTAGCGGGAACTTACGAGCAGTACTTC
TRBV27	TRBD1	15	TRBJ2-3	-	CASSLGQDRTDTQYF	TGTGCCAGCAGTTTAGGACAGGACCGCACAGATACGCAGTATTTT
TRBV30	TRBD1	17	TRBJ2-2	-	CAWSAMGQGSNTGELFF	TGTGCCTGGAGTGCAATGGGACAGGGCTCGAACACCGGGGAGCTGTTTTTT
TRBV9	-	13	TRBJ1-3	-	CASSPSAGNTIYF	TGTGCCAGCAGCCCCTCAGCAGGAAACACCATATATTTT
TRBV7-3	TRBD2	15	TRBJ2-1	-	CASSPSRTSDYEQFF	TGTGCCAGCAGCCCATCCAGGACTAGCGACTATGAGCAGTTCTTC
TRBV30	-	12	TRBJ1-2	-	CAWSAGNYGYTF	TGTGCCTGGAGTGCAGGGAACTATGGCTACACCTTC
TRBV9	TRBD2	15	TRBJ2-7	-	CASSVDPSGRVEQYF	TGTGCCAGCAGCGTAGACCCTAGCGGGAGGGTCGAGCAGTACTTC
TRBV27	-	14	TRBJ1-1	-	CASSLLAGNTEAFF	TGTGCCAGCAGTTTATTGGCAGGGAACACTGAAGCTTTCTTT
TRBV29-1	TRBD2	12	TRBJ2-7	-	CSVAGTSYEQYF	TGCAGCGTCGCCGGGACTAGCTACGAGCAGTACTTC
TRBV7-9	TRBD1	14	TRBJ1-2	few	CASSRGQNNYGYTF	TGTGCCAGCAGCCGGGGACAGAATAACTATGGCTACACCTTC
TRBV2	-	11	TRBJ2-7	-	CASSGLYEQYF	TGTGCCAGCAGTGGGCTCTACGAGCAGTACTTC
TRBV27	-	14	TRBJ2-7	-	CASSSATSVSEQYF	TGTGCCAGCAGTTCAGCGACTTCCGTTTCCGAGCAGTACTTC
TRBV5-1	-	13	TRBJ2-3	-	CASRYQGEDTQYF	TGCGCCAGCAGGTACCAGGGAGAGGATACGCAGTATTTT
TRBV4-3	TRBD2	17	TRBJ2-3	-	CASSQDRGAGVPDTQYF	TGCGCCAGCAGCCAAGATAGGGGCGCGGGAGTACCAGATACGCAGTATTTT
TRBV19	TRBD2	14	TRBJ2-1	-	CASHGTSSINEQFF	TGTGCCAGCCACGGGACTAGCTCTATCAATGAGCAGTTCTTC
TRBV6-1	-	13	TRBJ2-1	-	CASSTKKNNEQFF	TGTGCCAGCAGCACTAAAAAAAACAATGAGCAGTTCTTC
TRBV13	-	12	TRBJ1-6	-	CASSSRNSPLHF	TGTGCCAGCAGCTCCAGGAATTCACCCCTCCACTTT
TRBV25-1	-	16	TRBJ2-1	-	CASSEASGRNFNEQFF	TGTGCCAGCAGTGAAGCCAGCGGCCGGAATTTCAATGAGCAGTTCTTC
TRBV2	-	11	TRBJ2-3	-	CASLYANTQYF	TGTGCCAGCCTCTACGCGAATACGCAGTATTTT
TRBV28	-	13	TRBJ1-1	-	CASSRRENTEAFF	TGTGCCAGCAGCCGAAGGGAGAACACTGAAGCTTTCTTT
TRBV4-3	-	15	TRBJ2-1	-	CASSTMLGKYNEQFF	TGCGCCAGCAGCACAATGCTAGGGAAGTACAATGAGCAGTTCTTC
TRBV4-1	-	14	TRBJ1-5	-	CASSHSQGGQPQHF	TGCGCCAGCAGCCACTCCCAGGGCGGTCAGCCCCAGCATTTT
TRBV29-1	TRBD1	15	TRBJ2-2	-	CSVEKDRGLRGELFF	TGCAGCGTTGAGAAGGACAGGGGCCTCCGGGGGGAGCTGTTTTTT
TRBV5-1	-	15	TRBJ2-3	-	CASSPQGAGGDTQYF	TGCGCCAGCAGCCCACAGGGGGCGGGAGGAGATACGCAGTATTTT
TRBV30	-	12	TRBJ2-3	-	CAWSVGRDTQYF	TGTGCCTGGAGTGTAGGCCGGGATACGCAGTATTTT
TRBV9	-	15	TRBJ2-1	-	CASSGGRRDYNEQFF	TGTGCCAGCAGCGGCGGGCGGAGGGACTACAATGAGCAGTTCTTC
TRBV6-6	-	16	TRBJ2-7	once	CASSYSSQLGPYEQYF	TGTGCCAGCAGTTACTCGTCCCAGCTGGGGCCTTACGAGCAGTACTTC
TRBV2	-	13	TRBJ1-3	few	CASQGESGNTIYF	TGTGCCAGCCAGGGAGAATCTGGAAACACCATATATTTT
TRBV2	-	14	TRBJ1-1	-	CASSEESMNTEAFF	TGTGCCAGCAGTGAAGAGAGCATGAACACTGAAGCTTTCTTT
TRBV4-3	-	13	TRBJ2-1	-	CASSQLRGVVQFF	TGCGCCAGCAGCCAATTGCGTGGGGTTGTGCAGTTCTTC
TRBV6-5	TRBD1	15	TRBJ1-2	-	CASSYSRTGVLGYTF	TGTGCCAGCAGTTACTCGCGGACAGGGGTCCTTGGCTACACCTTC
TRBV30	-	14	TRBJ1-3	once	CAWSALYSGNTIYF	TGTGCCTGGAGTGCATTATACTCTGGAAACACCATATATTTT
TRBV6-5	-	15	TRBJ1-5	-	CASSYTGRGNQPQHF	TGTGCCAGCAGTTACACCGGCAGGGGCAATCAGCCCCAGCATTTT
TRBV5-4	-	12	TRBJ2-2	few	CASGADPGELFF	TGTGCCTCCGGAGCCGATCCCGGGGAGCTGTTTTTT
TRBV7-2	-	16	TRBJ2-7	-	CASSLAPGRHSYEQYF	TGTGCCAGCAGCTTAGCGCCCGGACGGCATTCCTACGAGCAGTACTTC